This T cell receptor beta chain was retrieved from a study of TIL therapy for anti-PD-1-resistant metastatic lung cancer. Germline CDR1 and CDR2: SGHTA and FQGNSA. The CDR3 is 16 amino acids. After removal of 2 bases from V and 6 bases from J, the junction contained 7 bases not matched to a gene. Time point defined: pre-treatment sample, taken before nivolumab and TIL therapy. Most excised metastases sampled were pleural nodules or supraclavicular lymph nodes. Tumors were harvested before any PD-1/PD-L1 blockade. Stage 4 NSCLC adults joined between October 2017 and January 2020. Study results and caveats: This highly selected cohort may not generalize to typical lung cancer patients.

This was the immunoSEQ v3 assay. The protocol was immunoSEQ multiplex PCR, while the TCRdb copy is restricted to in-frame clones and leaves out a portion. Of about 50,000 clones in the sample, approximately 70% are singletons; the top ten hold roughly 5.6%. With respect to this clone: Its cognate antigen is unknown.

Sequences were derived from tumor tissue, sampled at baseline. The J gene is TRBJ2-1, the V gene TRBV7-2, with 10 bases matching TRBD2. The TCR comes from a person aged 30 to 80 with non-small cell lung cancer. The DNA for the CDR3 is TGTGCCAGCAGCTTAAGACTAGCGGGTAGGTTCAATGAGCAGTTCTTC. It translates to CASSLRLAGRFNEQFF.